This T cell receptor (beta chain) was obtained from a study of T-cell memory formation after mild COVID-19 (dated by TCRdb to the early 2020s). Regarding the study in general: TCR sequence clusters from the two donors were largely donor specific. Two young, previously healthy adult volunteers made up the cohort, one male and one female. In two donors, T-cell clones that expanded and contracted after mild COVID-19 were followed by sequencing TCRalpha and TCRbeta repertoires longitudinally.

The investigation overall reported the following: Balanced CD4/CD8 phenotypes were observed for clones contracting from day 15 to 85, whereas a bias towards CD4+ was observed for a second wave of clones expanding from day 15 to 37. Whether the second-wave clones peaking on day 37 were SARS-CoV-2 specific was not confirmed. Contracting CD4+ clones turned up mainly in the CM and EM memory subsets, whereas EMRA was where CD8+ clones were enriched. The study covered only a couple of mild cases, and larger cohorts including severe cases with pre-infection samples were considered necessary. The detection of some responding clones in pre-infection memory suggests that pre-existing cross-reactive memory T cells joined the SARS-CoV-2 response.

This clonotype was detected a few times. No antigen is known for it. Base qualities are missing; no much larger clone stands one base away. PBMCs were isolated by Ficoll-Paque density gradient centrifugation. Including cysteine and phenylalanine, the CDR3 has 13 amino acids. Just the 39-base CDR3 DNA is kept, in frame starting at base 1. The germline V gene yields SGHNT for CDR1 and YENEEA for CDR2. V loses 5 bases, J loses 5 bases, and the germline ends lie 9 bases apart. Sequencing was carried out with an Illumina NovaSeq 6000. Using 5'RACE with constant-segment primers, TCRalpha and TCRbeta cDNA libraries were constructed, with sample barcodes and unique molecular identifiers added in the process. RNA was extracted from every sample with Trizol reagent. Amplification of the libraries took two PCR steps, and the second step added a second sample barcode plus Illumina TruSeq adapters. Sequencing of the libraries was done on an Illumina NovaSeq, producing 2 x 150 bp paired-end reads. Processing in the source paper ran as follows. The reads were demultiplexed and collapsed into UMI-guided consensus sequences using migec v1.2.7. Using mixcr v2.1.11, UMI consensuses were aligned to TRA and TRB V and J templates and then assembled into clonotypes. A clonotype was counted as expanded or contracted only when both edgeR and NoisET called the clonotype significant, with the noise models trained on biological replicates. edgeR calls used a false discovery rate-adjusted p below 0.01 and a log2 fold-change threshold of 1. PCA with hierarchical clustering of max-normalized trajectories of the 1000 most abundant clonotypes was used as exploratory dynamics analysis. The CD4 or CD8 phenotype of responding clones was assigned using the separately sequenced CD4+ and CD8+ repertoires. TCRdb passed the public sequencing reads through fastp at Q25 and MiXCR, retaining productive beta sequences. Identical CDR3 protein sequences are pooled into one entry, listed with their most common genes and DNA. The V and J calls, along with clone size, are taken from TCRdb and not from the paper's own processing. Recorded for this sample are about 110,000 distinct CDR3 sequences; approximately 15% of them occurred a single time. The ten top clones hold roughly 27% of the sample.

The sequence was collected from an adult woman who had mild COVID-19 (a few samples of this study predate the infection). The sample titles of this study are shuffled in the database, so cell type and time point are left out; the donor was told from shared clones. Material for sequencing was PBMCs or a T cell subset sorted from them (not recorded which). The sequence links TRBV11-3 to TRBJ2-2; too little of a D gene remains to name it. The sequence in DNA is TGTGCCAGCAGCGCCCGACGGACCGGGGAGCTGTTTTTT. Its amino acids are CASSARRTGELFF.